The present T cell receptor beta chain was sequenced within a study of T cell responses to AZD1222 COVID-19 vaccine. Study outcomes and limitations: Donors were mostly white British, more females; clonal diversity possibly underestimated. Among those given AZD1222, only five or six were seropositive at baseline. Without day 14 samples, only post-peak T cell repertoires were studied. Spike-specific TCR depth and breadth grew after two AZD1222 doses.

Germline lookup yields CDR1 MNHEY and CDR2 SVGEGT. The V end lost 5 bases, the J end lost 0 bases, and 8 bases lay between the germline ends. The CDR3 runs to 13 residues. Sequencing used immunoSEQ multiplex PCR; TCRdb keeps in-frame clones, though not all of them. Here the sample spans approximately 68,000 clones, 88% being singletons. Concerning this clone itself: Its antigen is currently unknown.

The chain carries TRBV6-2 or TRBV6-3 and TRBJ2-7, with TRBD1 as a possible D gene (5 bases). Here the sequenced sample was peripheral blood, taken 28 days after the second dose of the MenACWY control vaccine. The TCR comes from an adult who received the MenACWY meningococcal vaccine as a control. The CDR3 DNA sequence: TGTGCCAGCAGTGAGGACAACTCCTACGAGCAGTACTTC. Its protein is CASSEDNSYEQYF.